What follows describes a single T cell receptor (beta chain). What it binds is not known. This sample was taken from a study of shared clonotypes between healthy human individuals. Whole-study findings and limits: Represented diversity, genetic and exposure-history alike, was limited by few donors.

The CDR3 has 13 amino acids. V was cut by 1 base and J by 4 bases, with 7 bases left in between. Germline CDR1 and CDR2: MNHEY and SMNVEV (reference sequence). Naive CD8 cells comprised CD45RO-negative, CCR7-positively selected cells, excluding terminally differentiated effector memory CD45RA+ cells. Generated by immunoSEQ multiplex PCR, the TCRdb table keeps only in-frame clones and is missing some. The table records over 2,000,000 clones, about 94% of them present only once. This chain joins TRBV27 and TRBJ1-1, with D unclear. Sequencing was done on a sample of naive CD8+ T cells from PBMCs. The sequence derives from a man between 18 and 35 years old in good health. Some clones in this sample may be carry-over from other donors' samples. For the CDR3, the DNA is TGTGCCAGCAGTTTATACCCCAGCACTGAAGCTTTCTTT. Its translation: CASSLYPSTEAFF.